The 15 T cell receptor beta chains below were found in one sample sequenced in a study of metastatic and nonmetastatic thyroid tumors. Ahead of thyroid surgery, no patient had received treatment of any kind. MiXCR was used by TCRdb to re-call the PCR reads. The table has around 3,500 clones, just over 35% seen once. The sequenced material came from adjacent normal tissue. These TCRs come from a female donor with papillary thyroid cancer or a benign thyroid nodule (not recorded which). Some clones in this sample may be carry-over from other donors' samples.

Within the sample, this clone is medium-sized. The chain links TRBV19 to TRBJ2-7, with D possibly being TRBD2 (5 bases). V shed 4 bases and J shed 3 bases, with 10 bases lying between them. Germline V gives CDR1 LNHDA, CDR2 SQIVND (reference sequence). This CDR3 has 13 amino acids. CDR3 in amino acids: CASSTHGGYEQYF. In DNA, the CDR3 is TGTGCCAGTAGTACTCACGGAGGCTACGAGCAGTACTTC.

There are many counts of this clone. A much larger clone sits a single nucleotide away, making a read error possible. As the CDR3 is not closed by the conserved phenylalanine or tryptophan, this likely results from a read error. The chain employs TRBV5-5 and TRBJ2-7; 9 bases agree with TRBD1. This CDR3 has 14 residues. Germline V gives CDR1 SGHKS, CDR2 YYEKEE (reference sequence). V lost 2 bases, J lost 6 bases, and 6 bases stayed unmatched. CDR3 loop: CASSFEGQGLEQYL. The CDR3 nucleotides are TGTGCCAGCAGCTTTGAGGGACAGGGCCTCGAGCAGTACCTC.

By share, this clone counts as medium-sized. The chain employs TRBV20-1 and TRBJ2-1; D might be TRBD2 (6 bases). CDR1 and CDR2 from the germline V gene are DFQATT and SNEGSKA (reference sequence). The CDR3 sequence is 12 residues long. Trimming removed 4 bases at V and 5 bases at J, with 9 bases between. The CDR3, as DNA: TGCAGTGCTACCGGGACTCACAATGAGCAGTTCTTC. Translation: CSATGTHNEQFF.

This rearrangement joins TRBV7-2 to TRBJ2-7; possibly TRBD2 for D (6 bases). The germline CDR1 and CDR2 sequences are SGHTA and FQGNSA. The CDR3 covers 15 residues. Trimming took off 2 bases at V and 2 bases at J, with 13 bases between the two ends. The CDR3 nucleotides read TGTGCCAGCAGCTTAAAGGGGACTGTCGCCTACGAGCAGTACTTC. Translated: CASSLKGTVAYEQYF.

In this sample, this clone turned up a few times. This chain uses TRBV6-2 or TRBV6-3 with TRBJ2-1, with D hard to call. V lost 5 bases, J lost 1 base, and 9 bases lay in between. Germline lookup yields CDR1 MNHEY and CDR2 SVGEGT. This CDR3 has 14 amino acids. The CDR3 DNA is TGTGCCAGCAGTCCGCCCCGATCCTACAATGAGCAGTTCTTC. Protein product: CASSPPRSYNEQFF.

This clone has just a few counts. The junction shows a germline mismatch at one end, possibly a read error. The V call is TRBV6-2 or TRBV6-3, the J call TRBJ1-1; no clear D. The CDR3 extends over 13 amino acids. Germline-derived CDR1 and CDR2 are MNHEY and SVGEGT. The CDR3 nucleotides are TGTGCCAGCAGTACCACGCTGAACACTGAAGATTTATTT. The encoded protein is CASSTTLNTEDLF.

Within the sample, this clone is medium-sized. CDR3 amino acids: CASSLEHPDEKLFF. CDR3 DNA sequence: TGTGCCAGCAGTTTGGAACATCCGGATGAAAAACTGTTTTTT. The V and J genes are TRBV27 and TRBJ1-4; D gene uncertain. Deletions cut 3 bases from V and 6 bases from J, with 11 bases between. This CDR3 is 14 amino acids long. Germline values: CDR1 MNHEY, CDR2 SMNVEV (reference sequence).

Here the CDR3 DNA reads TGTGCCAGCAGGGCAGGGGGCAGCAATCAGCCCCAGCATTTT. It specifies CASRAGGSNQPQHF. The gene calls are TRBV6-1 and TRBJ1-5; TRBD1 agrees at 8 bases. The CDR3 has 14 amino acids. V lost 6 bases and J lost 1; bases outside the gene matches: 2. Looked up from germline, CDR1 is MNHNS and CDR2 is SASEGT.

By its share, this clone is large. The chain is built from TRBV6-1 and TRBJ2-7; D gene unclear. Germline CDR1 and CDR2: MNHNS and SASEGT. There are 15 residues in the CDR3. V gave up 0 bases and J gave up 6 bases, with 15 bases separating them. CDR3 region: CASSEALSALGEQYF. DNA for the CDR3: TGTGCCAGCAGTGAAGCGCTTTCCGCGCTGGGCGAGCAGTACTTC.

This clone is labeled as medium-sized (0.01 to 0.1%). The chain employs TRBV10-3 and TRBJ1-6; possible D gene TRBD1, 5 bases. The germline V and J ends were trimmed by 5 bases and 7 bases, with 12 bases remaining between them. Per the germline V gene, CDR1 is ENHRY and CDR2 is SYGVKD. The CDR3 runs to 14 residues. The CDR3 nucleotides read TGTGCCATCAGTAGATCGGGGGAGAATTCACCCCTCCACTTT. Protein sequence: CAISRSGENSPLHF.

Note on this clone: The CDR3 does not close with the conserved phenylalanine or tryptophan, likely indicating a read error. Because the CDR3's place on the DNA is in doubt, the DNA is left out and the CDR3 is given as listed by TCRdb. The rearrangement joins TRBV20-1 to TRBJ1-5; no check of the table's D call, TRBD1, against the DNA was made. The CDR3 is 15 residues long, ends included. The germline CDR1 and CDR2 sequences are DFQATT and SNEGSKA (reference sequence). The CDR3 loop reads CSGEGGDGGYQPLHV.

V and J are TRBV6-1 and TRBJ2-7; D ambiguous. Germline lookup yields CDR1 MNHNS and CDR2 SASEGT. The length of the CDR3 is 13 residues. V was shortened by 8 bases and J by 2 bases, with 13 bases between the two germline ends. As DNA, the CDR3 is TGTGCCAGCGGGCAGCCGCAAACCTACGAGCAGTACTTC. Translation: CASGQPQTYEQYF.

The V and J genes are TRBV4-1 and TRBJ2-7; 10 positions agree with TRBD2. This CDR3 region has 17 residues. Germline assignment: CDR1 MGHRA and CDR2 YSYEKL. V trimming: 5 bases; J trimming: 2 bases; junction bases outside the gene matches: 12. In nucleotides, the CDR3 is TGCGCCAGCAGCGAAGTCCGTTCTAGCGGGAGTGCCTACGAGCAGTACTTC. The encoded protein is CASSEVRSSGSAYEQYF.

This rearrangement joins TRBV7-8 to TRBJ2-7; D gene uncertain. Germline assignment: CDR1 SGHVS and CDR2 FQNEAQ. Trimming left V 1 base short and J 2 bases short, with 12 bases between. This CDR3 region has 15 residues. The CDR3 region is CASSLGAGIAYEQYF. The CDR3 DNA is TGTGCCAGCAGCTTAGGGGCAGGAATAGCCTACGAGCAGTACTTC. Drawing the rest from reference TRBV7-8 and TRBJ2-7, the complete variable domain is GAGVSQSPRYKVAKRGQDVALRCDPISGHVSLFWYQQALGQGPEFLTYFQNEAQLDKSGLPSDRFFAERPEGSVSTLKIQRTQQEDSAVYLCASSLGAGIAYEQYFGPGTRLTVT.

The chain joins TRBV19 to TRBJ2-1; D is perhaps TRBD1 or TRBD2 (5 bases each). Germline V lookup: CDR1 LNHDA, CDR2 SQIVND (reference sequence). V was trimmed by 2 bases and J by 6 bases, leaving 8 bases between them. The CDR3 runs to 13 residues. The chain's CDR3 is CASSIRDGNEQFF. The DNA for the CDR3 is TGTGCCAGTAGTATACGGGACGGCAATGAGCAGTTCTTC.